This T cell receptor beta chain is from a study of shared T cell receptors in the human thymus. Trimming shortened V by 0 bases and J by 0 bases, and 9 bases separated the two germline ends. The CDR3 consists of 15 residues. CDR1 and CDR2 (germline): SGHNT, YYREEE (reference sequence). Clones were sequenced by immunoSEQ multiplex PCR, and TCRdb holds only the in-frame ones, with some missing. This table has hundreds of thousands of clones, roughly 74% appearing once. The same sample was also used in a study of human thymus T cells. That publication notes: Each of the donors was a healthy Finnish infant who was undergoing open corrective cardiac surgery for congenital heart defects.

The chain links TRBV5-4 to TRBJ1-1; D is ambiguous. Sequencing used thymocytes. The TCR was taken from a boy in the first two years of life with a congenital heart defect. The CDR3 DNA is TGTGCCAGCAGCTTGGACAGTCCAATGAACACTGAAGCTTTCTTT. This encodes CASSLDSPMNTEAFF.